The sequence of this TCR beta chain was determined in a study of T cell repertoires in cytomegalovirus infection. The study's findings and limits: HLA-C-restricted TCR beta clonotypes specific for CMV led the ex vivo response.

Germline-derived CDR1 and CDR2 are SGHAT and FQDESV (reference sequence). The trim removed 5 bases at V and 7 bases at J, leaving 9 bases unmatched. The CDR3 has 15 residues. TCRdb recomputed calls from the reads with MiXCR, one row per CDR3 protein. The data show 480,000 or so distinct CDR3 sequences, 11% seen once. This clonotype was observed a few times. Antigen unknown. This chain joins TRBV11-1 and TRBJ2-1; 9 nucleotides agree with TRBD1. The sequence was collected from a human donor in good health (CMV status not recorded). Some clones in this sample may be carry-over from other donors' samples. What was sequenced was PBMCs. DNA of the CDR3: TGTGCCAGCAGCCCGTGGACAGGGGCCGAAAATGAGCAGTTCTTC. Translation gives CASSPWTGAENEQFF.